Shown below are 9 T cell receptor beta chains from a single sample sequenced in a study of blood T cells in healthy people across ages. Through a sample-barcoded 5' primer and a J-beta primer mix, a second PCR was run for 7 to 11 cycles. TCRdb passed the 5' RACE reads through MiXCR, listing each CDR3 protein once. The sample includes 650,000 to 1,000,000 distinct CDR3 sequences, about 36% of them seen just once. The specimen was blood. These receptors all come from a man aged 18-30 years in good health.

This clonotype was detected a few times. The chain links TRBV7-2 to TRBJ2-7, with D hard to call. Near its end, the DNA agrees better with TRBJ2-5, so the J call may be wrong. This CDR3 comprises 14 residues. Germline loops: CDR1 SGHTA, CDR2 FQGNSA. The CDR3 reads CASSLSLRTQTQYF. Written as DNA, the CDR3 is TGTGCCAGCAGCCTTAGCCTCCGGACGCAGACCCAGTACTTC.

The J gene is TRBJ2-1, the V gene TRBV7-2, with 12 bases fitting TRBD2. Germline V gene sequence: CDR1 SGHTA, CDR2 FQGNSA. The CDR3 spans 17 residues. Unmatched junction bases numbered 5, after V lost 1 base and J lost 4 bases. CDR3 sequence (DNA): TGTGCCAGCAGCTTAGTAATGCTAGCGGGGGGGTACAATGAGCAGTTCTTC. Translating gives CASSLVMLAGGYNEQFF.

The V call is TRBV27, the J call TRBJ1-2, with 9 bases lining up with TRBD1. This CDR3 is 17 amino acids long. The germline V gene has CDR1 MNHEY and CDR2 SMNVEV (reference sequence). With 4 bases clipped from V and 2 bases from J, the junction kept 11 bases outside the gene matches. CDR3 loop: CASSSTINRGRNYGYTF. CDR3 nucleotide sequence: TGTGCCAGCAGTTCCACGATAAACAGGGGGCGAAACTATGGCTACACCTTC.

In this sample, this clonotype turned up a few times. The chain links TRBV7-2 to TRBJ2-7, with a tentative D call TRBD1 (6 bases). CDR3 size: 14 residues. V lost 0 bases to trimming and J lost 3 bases, with 9 bases between them. Germline V gene lookup returns CDR1 SGHTA and CDR2 FQGNSA. The CDR3 DNA is TGTGCCAGCAGCTTAGCGACAGGACTCTACGAGCAGTACTTC. Translated: CASSLATGLYEQYF.

This clonotype was recorded once. The J gene is TRBJ2-3, the V gene TRBV25-1, with a weak D call TRBD1 (6 bases). Germline V gives CDR1 MGHDK, CDR2 SYGVNS. V lost 5 bases to trimming and J lost 1 base, with 16 bases between them. This CDR3 has 16 amino acids. CDR3 sequence: CASSQFRGAGTDTQYF. The CDR3 coding sequence is TGTGCCAGCAGTCAATTCAGGGGCGCAGGCACAGATACGCAGTATTTT.

The chain uses TRBV27 and TRBJ2-3; 9 bases are a match to TRBD1. The CDR3 sequence is 16 residues long. CDR1 is MNHEY and CDR2 is SMNVEV in the germline V gene (reference sequence). V lost 3 bases to trimming and J lost 2 bases; unmatched junction nucleotides: 6. Here the CDR3 reads CASSFGGTGNTDTQYF. For the CDR3, the DNA is TGTGCCAGCAGTTTTGGGGGGACAGGGAACACAGATACGCAGTATTTT.

This clonotype has just a few counts. The rearrangement links TRBV27 to TRBJ2-2; D gene unclear. CDR1 is MNHEY, CDR2 SMNVEV, per germline (reference sequence). CDR3 size: 14 residues. The V gene lost 2 bases and the J gene lost 6 bases, with 10 bases spanning the gap. The CDR3 is CASSLTPPAGELFF. The DNA for the CDR3 is TGTGCCAGCAGTTTAACCCCCCCGGCCGGGGAGCTGTTTTTT.

The chain is built from TRBV12-3 or TRBV12-4 and TRBJ2-3; the match to TRBD2 covers 11 bases. The CDR3 runs to 15 residues. The V segment lost 7 bases and the J segment 5 bases; nucleotides outside the gene matches: 8. This CDR3 reads CASTKLAGVGDTQYF. As DNA, the CDR3 is TGTGCCAGCACCAAACTAGCGGGGGTGGGAGATACGCAGTATTTT.

The CDR3 is CASSFKDYSNQPQHF. CDR3 nucleotides: TGTGCCAGCAGTTTCAAGGACTATAGCAATCAGCCCCAGCATTTT. The chain combines TRBV6-2 or TRBV6-3 with TRBJ1-5, with D uncertain. Germline assignment: CDR1 MNHEY and CDR2 SVGEGT. CDR3 length: 15 amino acids. Between the trimmed V and J ends, which lost 4 bases and 0 bases, there was a span of 10 bases.